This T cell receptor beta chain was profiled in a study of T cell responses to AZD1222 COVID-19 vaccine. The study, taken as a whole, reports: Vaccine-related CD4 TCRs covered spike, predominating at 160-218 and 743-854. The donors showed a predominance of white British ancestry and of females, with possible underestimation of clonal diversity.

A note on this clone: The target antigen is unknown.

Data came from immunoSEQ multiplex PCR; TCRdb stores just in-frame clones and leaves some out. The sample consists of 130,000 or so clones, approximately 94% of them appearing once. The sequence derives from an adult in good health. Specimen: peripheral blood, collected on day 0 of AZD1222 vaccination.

CDR3 sequence reads: CASSPFTDSNQPQHF. The DNA for the CDR3 is TGTGCCAGTAGTCCGTTTACTGATAGCAATCAGCCCCAGCATTTT. The chain joins TRBV19 to TRBJ1-5; the D is unclear. Germline V CDR1 and CDR2: LNHDA, SQIVND (reference sequence). CDR3 size: 15 residues. The V gene lost 5 bases and the J gene lost 0 bases, with 11 bases spanning the gap.